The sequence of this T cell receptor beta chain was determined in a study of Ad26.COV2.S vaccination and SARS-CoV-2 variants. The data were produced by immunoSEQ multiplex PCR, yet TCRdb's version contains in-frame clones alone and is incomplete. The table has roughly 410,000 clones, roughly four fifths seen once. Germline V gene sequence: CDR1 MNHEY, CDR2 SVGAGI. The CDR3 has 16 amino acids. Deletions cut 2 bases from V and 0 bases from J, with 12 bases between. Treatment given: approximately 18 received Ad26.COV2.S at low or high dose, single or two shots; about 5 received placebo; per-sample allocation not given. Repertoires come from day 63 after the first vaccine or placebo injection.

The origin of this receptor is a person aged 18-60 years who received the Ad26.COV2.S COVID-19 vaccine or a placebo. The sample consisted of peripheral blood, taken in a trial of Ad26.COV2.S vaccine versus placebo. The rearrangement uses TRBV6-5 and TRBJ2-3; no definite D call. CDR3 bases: TGTGCCAGCAGTTACGAAGCCGGATCTAGCACAGATACGCAGTATTTT. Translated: CASSYEAGSSTDTQYF.